Presented here are 10 T cell receptor beta chains from one specimen sequenced in a study of cytomegalovirus exposure and HLA in healthy donors. 60 Vbeta and 13 Jbeta primers were used in PCR. The data were produced by immunoSEQ multiplex PCR, yet TCRdb's version contains in-frame clones alone and is incomplete. The sample has under 200,000 clones, about 71% seen once. Sequenced input: PBMCs. Receptors originate from a man aged 50-59 years in good health and CMV-seronegative.

This chain connects TRBV6-4 to TRBJ2-3, with 9 bases aligning to TRBD2. The length of the CDR3 is 14 residues. Germline CDR1 MRHNA, CDR2 SNTAGT. Unmatched junction bases numbered 2, after V lost 6 bases and J lost 1 base. The CDR3 DNA sequence: TGTGCCAGCAGCGTAGCGGGGGGCACAGATACGCAGTATTTT. Translating it yields CASSVAGGTDTQYF.

This chain uses TRBV29-1 with TRBJ1-1; the D gene is possibly TRBD1 (5 bases). This CDR3 has 14 residues. The V gene's germline CDR1 is SQVTM and CDR2 ANQGSEA. The V and J ends lost 3 bases and 5 bases respectively, with 16 bases between them. The CDR3: CSVEAGTPLTEAFF. The DNA for the CDR3 is TGCAGCGTTGAGGCGGGGACTCCGTTAACTGAAGCTTTCTTT.

This chain links TRBV11-2 with TRBJ2-3, with TRBD2 identical over 10 bases. J gave up 2 bases and V 3 bases, and 11 bases lay outside the gene matches. The CDR3 covers 18 residues. Germline values: CDR1 SGHAT, CDR2 FQNNGV. The CDR3 sequence: CASSLIGSSGGPTDTQYF. The CDR3, as DNA: TGTGCCAGCAGCTTGATTGGCTCTAGCGGGGGCCCCACAGATACGCAGTATTTT.

The CDR3 DNA is TGCGCCAGCAGCACGGGACAGGGTCAAGCTAACTATGGCTACACCTTC. Its translation is CASSTGQGQANYGYTF. The rearrangement uses TRBV5-1 and TRBJ1-2; 9 nucleotides agree with TRBD1. In germline, CDR1 is SGHRS, CDR2 YFSETQ. Trimming took 4 bases from V and 0 from J; bases not matched to a gene: 7. This CDR3 has 16 amino acids.

This chain links TRBV19 with TRBJ2-7; weak D call: TRBD1 (6 bases). This CDR3 spans 15 amino acids. Germline loops: CDR1 LNHDA, CDR2 SQIVND (reference sequence). V lost 9 bases, J lost 5 bases, and 23 bases lay in between. As DNA, the CDR3 is TGTGCCAGCGATACAGGGAGATCGTCTAACAACGAGCAGTACTTC. Translated, it gives CASDTGRSSNNEQYF.

The CDR3 protein is CASSLADSLGETQYF. CDR3 in DNA: TGCGCCAGCAGCTTGGCCGACAGCCTCGGAGAGACCCAGTACTTC. This chain joins TRBV5-1 and TRBJ2-5; perhaps TRBD1 as D (5 bases). Germline loops: CDR1 SGHRS, CDR2 YFSETQ. Trimming shortened V by 0 bases and J by 4 bases, and 13 bases separated the two germline ends. The CDR3 runs to 15 residues.

The chain recombines TRBV5-1 with TRBJ2-7; weak D call: TRBD2 (5 bases). The V end was cut by 0 bases, the J end by 6 bases, with 7 bases between. The CDR3 length is 12 residues. The germline V gene encodes CDR1 SGHRS and CDR2 YFSETQ. The CDR3 region has the DNA TGCGCCAGCAGCTTGGGAGGGCTCGAGCAGTACTTC. Residues: CASSLGGLEQYF.

The chain uses TRBV7-2 and TRBJ2-7; 7 nucleotides match TRBD1. J lost 2 bases, V lost 7 bases, and 8 bases had no gene match. This CDR3 is built from 14 residues. CDR1 is SGHTA, CDR2 FQGNSA, per germline. The CDR3 spells CASNPGGPTYEQYF. CDR3 DNA: TGTGCCAGCAACCCAGGGGGACCCACCTACGAGCAGTACTTC.

The V and J genes are TRBV6-1 and TRBJ1-5; D unresolved. The V gene lost 2 bases and the J gene lost 1 base, with 6 bases spanning the gap. CDR3 length: 14 amino acids. Germline assignment: CDR1 MNHNS and CDR2 SASEGT. The CDR3: CASSELDSNQPQHF. CDR3 bases: TGTGCCAGCAGTGAACTAGACAGCAATCAGCCCCAGCATTTT.

This sequence joins TRBV16 and TRBJ2-2; 8 bases fit TRBD1. Losses at the gene ends were 4 bases for V and 2 bases for J; bases not matched to a gene: 6. This CDR3 region has 16 residues. In germline, CDR1 is KGHSY, CDR2 FQNENV. CDR3 in amino acids: CASSLLGQDNTGELFF. The CDR3 DNA reads as TGTGCCAGCAGCCTTTTGGGACAGGATAACACCGGGGAGCTGTTTTTT.